This is a list of T cell receptor beta chains from one sample in a study of PD-1 blockade in classical Hodgkin lymphoma. Clones were sequenced by immunoSEQ multiplex PCR, and TCRdb holds only the in-frame ones, with some missing. Of about 16,000 clones detected, 55% to 70% appear once; the ten largest clones hold around 10%. The sequences come from peripheral blood mononuclear cells (PBMCs), collected at baseline. These receptors were obtained from a human donor with classical Hodgkin lymphoma. Both conserved end residues are part of each CDR3. Size tells how often a clone was seen (once, few, many) or the class of an expanded clone, and some rows leave it out.

J,V,size,CDR3
TRBJ2-5,TRBV5-6,-,CASSSREGGWGETQYF
TRBJ2-2,TRBV7-2,-,CASSLLAGEDGELFF
TRBJ2-1,TRBV4-1,few,CASTTLSGTSGNEQFF
TRBJ2-5,TRBV10-3,-,CAIMSPAGQETQYF
TRBJ2-1,TRBV11-3,-,CASSRTSGTPFQFF
TRBJ2-3,TRBV28,few,CASKLAGEADTQYF
TRBJ1-5,TRBV13,-,CASSLTGTGNQPQHF
TRBJ2-7,TRBV29-1,-,CSVWDGVRYEQYF
TRBJ1-1,TRBV4-1,few,CASSQGAAMNTEAFF
TRBJ2-4,TRBV19,few,CASSMEADLAGGHKNIQYF
TRBJ2-5,TRBV29-1,-,CSVMIRQEQETQYF
TRBJ1-1,TRBV29-1,-,CSVPGTGIREAFF
TRBJ2-6,TRBV4-1,once,CASSPSRDRAGANVLTF
TRBJ1-1,TRBV5-1,medium-sized,CASSPRPTGSTEAFF
TRBJ2-1,TRBV28,-,CASTITKTTHNEQFF
TRBJ2-5,TRBV6-5,-,CASSYSLAGVWETQYF
TRBJ1-2,TRBV5-4,few,CASRGAGMGGYTF
TRBJ2-1,TRBV30,-,CAWSSQLAGVYNEQFF
TRBJ2-3,TRBV27,-,CASSLNWASGRTDTQYF
TRBJ2-7,TRBV10-1,medium-sized,CASSEGTSGYEQYF
TRBJ2-1,TRBV30,-,CAWTKGLGLHMNEQFF
TRBJ2-3,TRBV7-9,few,CASRLAGVTDTQYF
TRBJ2-7,TRBV11-2,once,CASRPREAGYEQYF
-,TRBV6-6,-,CASSYSWSVYEQYF
TRBJ2-5,TRBV4-1,-,CASSQYRQGGETQYF
TRBJ2-7,TRBV6-6,-,CATLSGDEQYF
TRBJ1-4,TRBV6-5,-,CASSFDRAGEKLFF
TRBJ2-7,TRBV9,-,CASSVDRGGYEQYF
TRBJ1-5,TRBV19,once,CASSIFRTDYSNQPQHF
TRBJ2-1,TRBV14,-,CASSRNRGPYNEQFF
TRBJ1-2,TRBV5-1,-,CASSLGAGSGPGGYTF
TRBJ2-7,TRBV27,-,CASSEVGGSDDEQYF
TRBJ2-7,TRBV15,-,CATSRSGRAYEQYF
TRBJ2-3,TRBV4-1,few,CASADSGRESTDTQYF
TRBJ1-6,TRBV30,-,CAWSVMTSGGRGSPLHF
TRBJ2-5,TRBV11-2,-,CASSLAWQSQETQYF
TRBJ2-6,TRBV10-3,few,CAISVGDSGANVLTF
TRBJ1-1,TRBV27,medium-sized,CASSSFGTGATEAFF
TRBJ2-3,TRBV2,-,CASSEAGTVLEDTQYF
TRBJ2-4,TRBV2,once,CASSPTGAKNIQYF
TRBJ2-3,TRBV2,-,CASSLTSVTDTQYF
TRBJ2-1,TRBV4-2,few,CASSQVTASYNEQFF
TRBJ2-7,TRBV27,-,CASSSGTPTYEQYF
TRBJ1-4,TRBV7-2,few,CASSSDGVRGEKLFF
TRBJ2-5,TRBV2,-,CASSEGASGSGVGTQYF
TRBJ2-1,TRBV30,-,CAWSGKGGYNEQFF
TRBJ2-7,TRBV30,-,CACGAVYEQYF
TRBJ1-4,TRBV28,medium-sized,CASSTPDAGFNEKLFF